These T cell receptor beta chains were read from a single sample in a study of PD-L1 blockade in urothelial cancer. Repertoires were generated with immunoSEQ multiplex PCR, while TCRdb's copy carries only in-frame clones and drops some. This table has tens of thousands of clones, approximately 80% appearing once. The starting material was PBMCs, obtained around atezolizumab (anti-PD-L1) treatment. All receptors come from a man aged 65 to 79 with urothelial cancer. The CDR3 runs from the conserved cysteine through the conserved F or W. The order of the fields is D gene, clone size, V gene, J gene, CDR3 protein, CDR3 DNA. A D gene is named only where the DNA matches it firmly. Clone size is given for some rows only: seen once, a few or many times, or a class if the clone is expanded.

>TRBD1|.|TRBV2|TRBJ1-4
CASSERGPNEKLFF
TGTGCCAGCAGTGAAAGGGGGCCTAATGAAAAACTGTTTTTT
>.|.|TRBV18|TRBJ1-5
CASSPETDQPQHF
TGTGCCAGCTCACCGGAGACAGATCAGCCCCAGCATTTT
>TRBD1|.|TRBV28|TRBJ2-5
CASSGDGTGRGETQYF
TGTGCCAGCAGCGGTGATGGGACAGGGCGAGGGGAGACCCAGTACTTC
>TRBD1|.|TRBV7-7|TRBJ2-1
CASSSDRGSSYNEQFF
TGTGCCAGCAGCTCGGACAGGGGCAGCTCCTACAATGAGCAGTTCTTC
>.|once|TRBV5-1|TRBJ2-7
CASSLGPQNEQYF
TGCGCCAGCAGCTTGGGGCCGCAGAATGAGCAGTACTTC
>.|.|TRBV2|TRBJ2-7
CASKSGLDEQYF
TGTGCCAGCAAGTCAGGGCTGGACGAGCAGTACTTC
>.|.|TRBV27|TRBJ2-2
CASSSTTGTDGELFF
TGTGCCAGCAGTTCGACGACAGGAACGGATGGGGAGCTGTTTTTT
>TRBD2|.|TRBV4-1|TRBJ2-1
CASSRGLARYNEQFF
TGCGCCAGCAGCCGAGGACTAGCCAGATACAATGAGCAGTTCTTC
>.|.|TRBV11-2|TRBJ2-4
CASSSPSGVFNIQYF
TGTGCCAGCAGCTCTCCCTCAGGGGTTTTCAACATTCAGTACTTC
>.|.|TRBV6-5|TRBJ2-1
CASSWVTGYNEQFF
TGTGCCAGCAGTTGGGTCACAGGTTACAATGAGCAGTTCTTC
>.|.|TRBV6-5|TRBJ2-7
CASTRTLSSYEQYF
TGTGCCAGCACTAGGACTCTTAGCTCCTACGAGCAGTACTTC
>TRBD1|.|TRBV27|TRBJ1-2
CASSLRGAGTGAYGYTF
TGTGCCAGCAGTTTACGCGGGGCCGGGACAGGGGCCTATGGCTACACCTTC
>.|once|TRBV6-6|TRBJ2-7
CASSLTSTYEQYF
TGTGCCAGCAGTCTGACTAGTACCTACGAGCAGTACTTC
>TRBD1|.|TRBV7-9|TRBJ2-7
CASSSDREYEQYF
TGTGCCAGCAGTAGCGACAGGGAGTACGAGCAGTACTTC
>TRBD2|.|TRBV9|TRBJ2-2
CASSVVAGGTGELFF
TGTGCCAGCAGCGTAGTAGCGGGAGGGACCGGGGAGCTGTTTTTT
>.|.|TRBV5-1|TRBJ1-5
CASSLEPTGSNQPQHF
TGCGCCAGCAGCTTGGAGCCTACAGGAAGCAATCAGCCCCAGCATTTT
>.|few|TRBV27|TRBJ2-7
CASRERHLAYEQYF
TGTGCCAGCAGAGAACGACACCTTGCCTACGAGCAGTACTTC
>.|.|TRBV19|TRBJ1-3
CATQNGNTIYF
TGTGCCACCCAGAATGGAAACACCATATATTTT
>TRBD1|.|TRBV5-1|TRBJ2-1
CASSDQTGVNEQFF
TGCGCCAGCAGCGACCAGACAGGGGTCAATGAGCAGTTCTTC
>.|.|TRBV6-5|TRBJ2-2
CASSYLAEATGELFF
TGTGCCAGCAGTTACCTTGCGGAGGCCACCGGGGAGCTGTTTTTT
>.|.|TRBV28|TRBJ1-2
CASSSSDSVVRGYTF
TGTGCCAGCAGTTCGTCGGACAGCGTCGTTAGGGGCTACACCTTC
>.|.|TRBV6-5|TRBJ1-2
CASSPYRDRGYGYTF
TGTGCCAGCAGTCCCTACAGGGATCGAGGCTATGGCTACACCTTC
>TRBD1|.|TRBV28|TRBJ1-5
CASSSTGVSNQPQHF
TGTGCCAGCAGTTCCACAGGGGTTAGCAATCAGCCCCAGCATTTT
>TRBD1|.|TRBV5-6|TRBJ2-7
CASSLRDRLTYEQYF
TGTGCCAGCAGCCTCCGGGACAGGTTGACCTACGAGCAGTACTTC
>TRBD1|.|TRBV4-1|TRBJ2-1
CASSQWAGGWNEQFF
TGCGCCAGCAGCCAGTGGGCAGGGGGATGGAATGAGCAGTTCTTC
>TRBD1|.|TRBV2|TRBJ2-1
CASSLRQGRNYNEQFF
TGTGCCAGCAGCCTTAGACAGGGAAGGAACTACAATGAGCAGTTCTTC
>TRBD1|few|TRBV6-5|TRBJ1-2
CASTMDRADNYGYTF
TGTGCCAGCACAATGGACAGGGCAGATAACTATGGCTACACCTTC
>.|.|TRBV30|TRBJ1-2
CAWSQYRVSYGYTF
TGTGCCTGGAGTCAATACAGGGTGAGCTATGGCTACACCTTC
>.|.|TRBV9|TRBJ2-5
CASSPLRDTSRRVQETQYF
TGTGCCAGCAGCCCACTACGGGACACCTCGCGGCGGGTTCAAGAGACCCAGTACTTC
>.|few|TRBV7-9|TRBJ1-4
CASSLGQGMDEKLFF
TGTGCCAGCAGCTTAGGGCAGGGGATGGATGAAAAACTGTTTTTT
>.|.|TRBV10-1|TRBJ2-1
CASSEYLAPSYNEQFF
TGCGCCAGCAGTGAATACCTAGCCCCCTCCTACAATGAGCAGTTCTTC
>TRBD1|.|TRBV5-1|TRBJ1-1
CASRGQGSTEAFF
TGCGCCAGCAGGGGACAGGGGAGCACTGAAGCTTTCTTT
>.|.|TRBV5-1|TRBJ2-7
CASSPGRGGEQYF
TGCGCCAGCAGCCCGGGTAGGGGGGGCGAGCAGTACTTC
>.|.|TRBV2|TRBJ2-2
CASKLLVSGGELFF
TGTGCCAGCAAGCTCCTGGTGTCAGGCGGGGAGCTGTTTTTT
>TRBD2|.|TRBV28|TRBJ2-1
CASSFTTSGSSYNEQFF
TGTGCCAGCAGTTTCACGACTAGCGGGAGCTCCTACAATGAGCAGTTCTTC
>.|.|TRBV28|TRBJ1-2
CASSYVDTGYYGYTF
TGTGCCAGCAGTTACGTCGACACAGGTTACTATGGCTACACCTTC
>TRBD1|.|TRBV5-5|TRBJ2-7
CASSLGQGAYEQYF
TGTGCCAGCAGCCTTGGACAGGGGGCGTACGAGCAGTACTTC
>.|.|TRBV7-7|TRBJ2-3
CASSLIGGGPDTQYF
TGTGCCAGCAGCTTAATTGGGGGAGGCCCAGATACGCAGTATTTT
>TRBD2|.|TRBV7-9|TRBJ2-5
CASSLGAGGETQYF
TGTGCCAGCAGCTTAGGTGCGGGAGGGGAGACCCAGTACTTC
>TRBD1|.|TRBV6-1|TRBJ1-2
CASTYRGYGYTF
TGTGCCAGCACATACAGGGGATATGGCTACACCTTC
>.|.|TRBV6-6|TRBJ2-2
CASTLSNTGELFF
TGTGCCAGCACCCTATCGAACACCGGGGAGCTGTTTTTT
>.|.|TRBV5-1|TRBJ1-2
CASSLEAAGYGYTF
TGCGCCAGCAGCTTGGAGGCCGCGGGGTATGGCTACACCTTC